Reported below is one T cell receptor (beta chain). The V end lost 0 bases, the J end lost 7 bases, and 9 bases lay between the germline ends. CDR3 length equals 12 residues. The germline CDR1 and CDR2 sequences are GTSNPN and SVGIG (reference sequence). This sample stems from a study of blood T cell repertoires in COVID-19. TCRdb's copy holds only in-frame clones and misses some; the assay was immunoSEQ multiplex PCR. The data show 200,000 to 250,000 clones, 80% to 85% seen once. This TCR came from a woman between 55 and 75 years old with acute or convalescent COVID-19. The sample comprised peripheral blood. The genes are TRBV30 and TRBJ1-2, with D possibly being TRBD1 (6 bases). The CDR3 region has the DNA TGTGCCTGGAGTGTGGGGGCGCCTGGCTACACCTTC. Protein: CAWSVGAPGYTF.